This TCR beta chain was observed in a study of control samples from healthy donors and cancer patients. TCRdb's table, derived via immunoSEQ multiplex PCR, lists solely in-frame clones and lacks some. The sample comprises some 57,000 clones, 90% to 95% of which are singletons, and 2.4% rests with the top ten. This clone was picked up one time. In germline, CDR1 is SEHNR, CDR2 FQNEAQ (reference sequence). The V segment lost 5 bases and the J segment 6 bases; nucleotides outside the gene matches: 8. CDR3 length: 15 residues. The sequence came from a man younger than 40 in good health. The V and J genes are TRBV7-9 and TRBJ1-5, with 9 bases identical to TRBD1. The sample consisted of blood. The CDR3 sequence is CASSPGTGQGQPQHF. The DNA for the CDR3 is TGTGCCAGCAGCCCCGGGACAGGGCAAGGTCAGCCCCAGCATTTT.